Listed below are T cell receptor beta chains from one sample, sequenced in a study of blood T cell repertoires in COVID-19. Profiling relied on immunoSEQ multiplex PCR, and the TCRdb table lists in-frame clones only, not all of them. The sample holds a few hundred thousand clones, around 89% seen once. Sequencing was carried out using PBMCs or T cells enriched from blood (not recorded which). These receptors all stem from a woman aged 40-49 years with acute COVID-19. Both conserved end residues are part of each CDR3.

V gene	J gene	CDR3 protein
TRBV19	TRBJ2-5	CASTARTQYF
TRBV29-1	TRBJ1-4	CSVEGTGGEKLFF
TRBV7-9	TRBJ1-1	CASSQGQALNTEAFF
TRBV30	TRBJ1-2	CAWSGIPGVWGGYTF
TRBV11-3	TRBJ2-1	CASSLELGRGQFF
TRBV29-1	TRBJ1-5	CSVVTGYNQPQHF
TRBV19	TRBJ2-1	CASSVGLAGVNEQFF
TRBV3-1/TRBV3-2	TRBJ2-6	CASSLRGGGLSGANVLTF
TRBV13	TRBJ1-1	CASSYTGTGGDTEAFF
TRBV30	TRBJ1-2	CACKSGTGVVDGYTF
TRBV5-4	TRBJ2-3	CASRRGTSVSDTQYF